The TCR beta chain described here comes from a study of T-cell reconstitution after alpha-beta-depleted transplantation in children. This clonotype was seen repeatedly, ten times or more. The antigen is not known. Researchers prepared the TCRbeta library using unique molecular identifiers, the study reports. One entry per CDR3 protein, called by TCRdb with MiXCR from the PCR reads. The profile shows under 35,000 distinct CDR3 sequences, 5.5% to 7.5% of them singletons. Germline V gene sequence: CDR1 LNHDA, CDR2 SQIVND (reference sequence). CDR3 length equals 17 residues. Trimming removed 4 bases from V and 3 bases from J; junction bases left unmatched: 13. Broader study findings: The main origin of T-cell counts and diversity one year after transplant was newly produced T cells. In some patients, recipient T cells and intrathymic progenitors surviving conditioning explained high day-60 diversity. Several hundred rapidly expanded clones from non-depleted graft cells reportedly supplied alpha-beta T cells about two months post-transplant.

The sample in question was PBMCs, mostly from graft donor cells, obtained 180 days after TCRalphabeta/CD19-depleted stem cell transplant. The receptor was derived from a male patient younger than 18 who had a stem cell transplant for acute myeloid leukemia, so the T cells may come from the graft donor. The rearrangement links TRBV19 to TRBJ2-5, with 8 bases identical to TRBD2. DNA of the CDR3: TGTGCCAGTAGTACGCCGGGACTAGGGTTTGTCGAAGAGACCCAGTACTTC. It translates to CASSTPGLGFVEETQYF.